These T cell receptor beta chains were read from a single sample in a study of T-cell reconstitution after alpha-beta-depleted transplantation in children. TCRdb redid the calling of the PCR reads with MiXCR, one entry per CDR3 protein. The sample holds about 900,000 distinct CDR3 sequences, roughly 29% seen once. Source: PBMCs, mostly from graft donor cells, taken 360 days after TCRalphabeta/CD19-depleted stem cell transplant. The receptors shown here come from a boy in the first two years of life who had a stem cell transplant for SCID, so the T cells may come from the graft donor. The CDR3 runs from the conserved cysteine through the conserved F or W. The order of the fields is clone size, J gene, V gene, D gene, CDR3 protein, CDR3 DNA. A D gene is named only where the DNA matches it firmly. Clone size is given for some rows only: seen once, a few or many times, or a class if the clone is expanded.

. | TRBJ2-5 | TRBV11-1 | TRBD2 | CASSSTSVRAYQQETQYF | TGTGCCAGCAGCTCCACTAGCGTCAGAGCTTACCAACAAGAGACCCAGTACTTC
. | TRBJ2-2 | TRBV5-1 | TRBD1 | CASRTGGRTGELFF | TGCGCCAGCAGAACAGGGGGACGGACCGGGGAGCTGTTTTTT
few | TRBJ2-3 | TRBV25-1 | . | CASSELNGENTDTQYF | TGTGCCAGCAGTGAATTGAACGGGGAGAACACAGATACGCAGTATTTT
few | TRBJ2-5 | TRBV7-2 | TRBD1 | CASSSTGEKETQYF | TGTGCCAGCAGCTCGACAGGGGAAAAAGAGACCCAGTACTTC
. | TRBJ1-1 | TRBV12-3/TRBV12-4 | TRBD1 | CASSPTGSGTEAFF | TGTGCCAGCAGTCCGACAGGGTCGGGCACTGAAGCTTTCTTT
many | TRBJ1-1 | TRBV9 | TRBD1 | CASRPGQGVAEAFF | TGTGCCAGCAGACCAGGACAGGGGGTAGCTGAAGCTTTCTTT
once | TRBJ2-2 | TRBV18 | . | CASSARGRGDGELFF | TGTGCCAGCTCAGCCCGGGGACGAGGAGACGGGGAGCTGTTTTTT
few | TRBJ2-3 | TRBV24-1 | . | CATSDFWGGTDTQYF | TGTGCCACCAGTGATTTCTGGGGGGGCACAGATACGCAGTATTTT
. | TRBJ2-5 | TRBV7-8 | . | CASSFLDRSTQYF | TGTGCCAGCAGCTTTCTCGACCGGTCCACCCAGTACTTC
. | TRBJ2-5 | TRBV12-3/TRBV12-4 | . | CASSSLSNRFGETQYF | TGTGCCAGCAGTTCATTAAGCAACAGGTTTGGGGAGACCCAGTACTTC
many | TRBJ2-1 | TRBV5-6 | TRBD1 | CASSSLGQGSHEQFF | TGTGCCAGCAGCTCCCTCGGACAGGGCTCCCATGAGCAGTTCTTC
. | TRBJ2-7 | TRBV7-2 | TRBD2 | CASSPLGGGGAYEQYF | TGTGCCAGCAGCCCCTTGGGTGGGGGGGGAGCGTACGAGCAGTACTTC
. | TRBJ2-6 | TRBV6-1 | . | CASRSDSAGANVLTF | TGTGCCAGCAGGTCCGACAGTGCTGGGGCCAACGTCCTGACTTTC
. | TRBJ1-2 | TRBV28 | . | CASSFHMRGKVYGYTF | TGTGCCAGCAGTTTCCACATGAGGGGGAAAGTCTATGGCTACACCTTC
. | TRBJ1-4 | TRBV29-1 | . | CSVVGRSNEKLFF | TGCAGCGTTGTGGGACGGAGTAATGAAAAACTGTTTTTT
once | TRBJ1-1 | TRBV7-8 | TRBD1 | CASSLALGTENTEAFF | TGTGCCAGCAGCTTAGCGCTTGGGACAGAGAACACTGAAGCTTTCTTT
few | TRBJ2-1 | TRBV9 | TRBD1 | CASSVAGQGVNEQFF | TGTGCCAGCAGCGTAGCGGGACAGGGTGTCAATGAGCAGTTCTTC
few | TRBJ1-3 | TRBV20-1 | . | CSAREVGREAGNTIYF | TGCAGTGCTAGAGAAGTTGGCAGGGAGGCTGGAAACACCATATATTTT
few | TRBJ2-7 | TRBV29-1 | . | CSVGSRLTEEQYF | TGCAGCGTTGGTTCCAGACTCACTGAGGAGCAGTACTTC
. | TRBJ2-3 | TRBV20-1 | TRBD2 | CSARGASGGPLGQYF | TGCAGTGCTAGGGGGGCTAGCGGGGGCCCTTTGGGGCAGTATTTT
. | TRBJ1-1 | TRBV20-1 | . | CSAREGLGRGNTEAFF | TGCAGTGCTAGAGAGGGTTTAGGTCGGGGGAACACTGAAGCTTTCTTT
. | TRBJ2-3 | TRBV18 | . | CASSKLAGPTDTQYF | TGTGCCAGCTCAAAGCTGGCGGGGCCCACAGATACGCAGTATTTT
few | TRBJ1-1 | TRBV6-6 | TRBD1 | CASSYSGQNSLNTEAFF | TGTGCCAGCAGTTACTCGGGACAGAATTCCTTGAACACTGAAGCTTTCTTT
. | TRBJ2-5 | TRBV12-3/TRBV12-4 | TRBD2 | CASSSPGLAGGTQYF | TGTGCCAGCAGTTCACCGGGACTAGCGGGGGGGACCCAGTACTTC
. | TRBJ2-1 | TRBV12-3/TRBV12-4 | . | CASGGQNNEQFF | TGTGCCAGCGGTGGACAGAACAATGAGCAGTTCTTC
. | TRBJ1-2 | TRBV19 | TRBD1 | CASSAGTGYDYGYTF | TGTGCCAGTAGTGCAGGGACAGGGTATGACTATGGCTACACCTTC
. | TRBJ1-5 | TRBV5-7 | . | CAREGRTQPQHF | TGTGCCAGGGAAGGTAGGACTCAGCCCCAGCATTTT
. | TRBJ1-1 | TRBV2 | . | CASSSGRRAVNTEAFF | TGTGCCAGCAGTTCGGGGCGACGAGCAGTGAACACTGAAGCTTTCTTT
few | TRBJ2-5 | TRBV9 | TRBD2 | CASSPLLAGGGETQYF | TGTGCCAGCAGCCCCCTTTTAGCGGGAGGGGGGGAGACCCAGTACTTC
. | TRBJ2-1 | TRBV5-4 | TRBD2 | CASSLSWAGGAYNEQFF | TGTGCCAGCAGCTTGTCTTGGGCGGGGGGGGCCTACAATGAGCAGTTCTTC
. | TRBJ2-5 | TRBV7-7 | . | CASSLMGGSETQYF | TGTGCCAGCAGCTTAATGGGGGGTTCGGAGACCCAGTACTTC